This TCR beta chain was profiled in a study of human T cells and chemical hapten exposure. Stated time point: patch test 1, 2 weeks after DPC sensitization. Treatment given: therapeutic diphenylcyclopropenone sensitization with weekly scalp DPC. TCRdb ran MiXCR on the RACE reads and lists one entry per CDR3 protein. Here the sample spans around 380,000 distinct CDR3 sequences, about 4.4% being singletons. Per germline, CDR1 SGHTA and CDR2 FQGNSA. The CDR3 is made up of 14 amino acids. V was trimmed by 2 bases and J by 7 bases, leaving 12 bases between them. This clonotype has just a few counts. The sequencing used whole blood, collected in connection with sensitization to the hapten diphenylcyclopropenone (DPC). This chain connects TRBV7-2 to TRBJ2-1; no clear D. This TCR was recovered from a woman aged 45 to 65 with alopecia areata. Some clones in this sample may be carry-over from other donors' samples. CDR3 protein: CASSLNRVKNEQFF. CDR3 nucleotide sequence: TGTGCCAGCAGCTTAAATAGGGTCAAGAATGAGCAGTTCTTC. Supplemented by reference TRBV7-2 and TRBJ2-1, the full variable domain reads GAGVSQSPSNKVTEKGKDVELRCDPISGHTALYWYRQSLGQGLEFLIYFQGNSAPDKSGLPSDRFSAERTGGSVSTLTIQRTQQEDSAVYLCASSLNRVKNEQFFGPGTRLTVL.